This T cell receptor (beta chain) was obtained from a study of vaccination and CD4 T cells after COVID-19. Germline values: CDR1 MRHNA, CDR2 SNTAGT. The V end was cut by 0 bases, the J end by 10 bases, with 19 bases between. There are 17 residues in the CDR3. Sequencing of DNA taken from cultured CD4+ T cells relied on the Oncomine TCR Beta short-read assay. TCRdb re-called the PCR reads through MiXCR, storing one row per CDR3 protein. The sample holds about 15,000 distinct CDR3 sequences, 35% to 50% seen once. Turning to this clonotype: Its cognate antigen is unknown.

Treatment specified: roughly 10-day PBMC culture with coronavirus spike peptide pools or control peptides (ViraFEST assay). This sequence joins TRBV6-4 and TRBJ1-6; D not certain. This TCR derives from a human donor who had recovered from COVID-19. Here the sequenced sample was CD4+ T cells from blood, cultured in vitro, taken before SARS-CoV-2 vaccination. The CDR3 DNA is TGTGCCAGCAGTGACTCGAGGGTCCGTAGGGATGACTCACCCCTCCACTTT. This gives the protein CASSDSRVRRDDSPLHF.